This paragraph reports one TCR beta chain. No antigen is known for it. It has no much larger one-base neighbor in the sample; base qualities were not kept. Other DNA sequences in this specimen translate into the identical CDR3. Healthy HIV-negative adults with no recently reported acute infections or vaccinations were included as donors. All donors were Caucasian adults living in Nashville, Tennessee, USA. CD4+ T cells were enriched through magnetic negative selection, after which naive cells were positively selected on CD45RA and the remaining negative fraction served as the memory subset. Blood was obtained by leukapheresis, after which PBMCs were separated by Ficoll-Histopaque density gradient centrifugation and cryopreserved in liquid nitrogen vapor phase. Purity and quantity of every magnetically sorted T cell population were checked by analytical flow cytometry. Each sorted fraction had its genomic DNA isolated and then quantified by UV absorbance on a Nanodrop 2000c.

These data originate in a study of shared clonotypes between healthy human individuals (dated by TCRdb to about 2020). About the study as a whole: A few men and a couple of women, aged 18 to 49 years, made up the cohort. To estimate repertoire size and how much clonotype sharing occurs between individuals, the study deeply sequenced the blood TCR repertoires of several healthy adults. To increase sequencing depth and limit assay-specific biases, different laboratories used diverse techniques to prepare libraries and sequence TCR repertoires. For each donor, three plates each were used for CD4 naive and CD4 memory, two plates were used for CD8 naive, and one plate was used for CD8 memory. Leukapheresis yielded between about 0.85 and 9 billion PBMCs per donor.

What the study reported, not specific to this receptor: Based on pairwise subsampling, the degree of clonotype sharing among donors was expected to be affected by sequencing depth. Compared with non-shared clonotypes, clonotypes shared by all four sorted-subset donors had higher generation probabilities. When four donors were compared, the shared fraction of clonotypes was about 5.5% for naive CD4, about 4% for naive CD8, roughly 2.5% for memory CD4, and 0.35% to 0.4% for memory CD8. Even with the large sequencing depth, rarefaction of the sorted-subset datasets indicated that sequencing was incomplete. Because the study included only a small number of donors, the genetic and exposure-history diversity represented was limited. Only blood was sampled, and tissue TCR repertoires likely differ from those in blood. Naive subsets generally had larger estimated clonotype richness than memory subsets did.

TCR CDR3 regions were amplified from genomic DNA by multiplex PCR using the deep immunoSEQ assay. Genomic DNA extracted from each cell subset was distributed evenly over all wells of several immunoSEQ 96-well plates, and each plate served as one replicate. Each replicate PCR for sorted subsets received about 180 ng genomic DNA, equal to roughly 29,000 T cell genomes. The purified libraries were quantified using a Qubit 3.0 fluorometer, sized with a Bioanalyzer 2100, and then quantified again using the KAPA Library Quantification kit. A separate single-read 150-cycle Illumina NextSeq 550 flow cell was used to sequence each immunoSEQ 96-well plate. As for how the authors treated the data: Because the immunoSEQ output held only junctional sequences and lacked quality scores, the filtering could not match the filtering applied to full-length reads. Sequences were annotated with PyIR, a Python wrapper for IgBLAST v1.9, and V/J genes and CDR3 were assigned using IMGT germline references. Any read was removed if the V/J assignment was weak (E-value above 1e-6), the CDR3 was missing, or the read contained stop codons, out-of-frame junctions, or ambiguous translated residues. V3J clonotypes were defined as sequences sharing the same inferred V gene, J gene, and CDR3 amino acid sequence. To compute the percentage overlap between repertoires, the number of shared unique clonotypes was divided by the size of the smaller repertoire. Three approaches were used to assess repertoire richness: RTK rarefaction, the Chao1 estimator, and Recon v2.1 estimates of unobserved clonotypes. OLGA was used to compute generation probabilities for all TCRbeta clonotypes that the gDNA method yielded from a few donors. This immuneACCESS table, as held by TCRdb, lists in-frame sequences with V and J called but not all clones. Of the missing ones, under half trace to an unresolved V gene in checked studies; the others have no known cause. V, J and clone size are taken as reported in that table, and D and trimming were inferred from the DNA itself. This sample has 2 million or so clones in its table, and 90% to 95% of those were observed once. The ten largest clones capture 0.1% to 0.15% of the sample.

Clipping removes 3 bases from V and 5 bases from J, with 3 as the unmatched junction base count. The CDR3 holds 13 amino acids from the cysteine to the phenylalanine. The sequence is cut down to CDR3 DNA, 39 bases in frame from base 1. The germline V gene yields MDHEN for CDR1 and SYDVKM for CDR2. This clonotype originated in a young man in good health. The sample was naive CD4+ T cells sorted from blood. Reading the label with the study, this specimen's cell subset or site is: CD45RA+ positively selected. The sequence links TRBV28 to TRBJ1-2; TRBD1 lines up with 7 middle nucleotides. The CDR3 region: CASSLVQGYGYTF. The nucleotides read TGTGCCAGCAGTTTGGTACAGGGGTATGGCTACACCTTC.